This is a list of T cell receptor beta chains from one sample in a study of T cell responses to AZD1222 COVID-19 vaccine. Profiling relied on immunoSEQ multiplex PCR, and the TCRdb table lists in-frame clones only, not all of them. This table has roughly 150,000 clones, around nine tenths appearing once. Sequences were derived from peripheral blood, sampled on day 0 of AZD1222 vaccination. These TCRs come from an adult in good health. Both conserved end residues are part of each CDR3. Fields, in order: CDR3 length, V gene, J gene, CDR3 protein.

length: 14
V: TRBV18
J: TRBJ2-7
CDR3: CASSSGHLLYEQYF

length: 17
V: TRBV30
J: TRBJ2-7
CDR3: CAWSGFRTGTGTREQYF

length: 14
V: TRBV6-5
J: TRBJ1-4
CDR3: CASSTMTGHEKLFF

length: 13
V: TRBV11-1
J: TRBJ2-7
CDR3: CASSLNVFGEQYF

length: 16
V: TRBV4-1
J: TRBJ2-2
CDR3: CASSSWSATNTGELFF

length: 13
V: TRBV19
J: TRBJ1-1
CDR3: CASRDRLNTEAFF

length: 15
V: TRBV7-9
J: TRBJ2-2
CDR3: CASTRGPENTGELFF

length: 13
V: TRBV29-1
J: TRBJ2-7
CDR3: CSVDSGNSYEQYF

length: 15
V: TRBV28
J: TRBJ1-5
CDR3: CASSWLRTLNQPQHF

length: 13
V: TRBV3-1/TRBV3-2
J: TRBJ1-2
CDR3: CASSQVLQYGYTF

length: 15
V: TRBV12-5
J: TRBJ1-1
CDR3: CASGVPQMRDTEAFF

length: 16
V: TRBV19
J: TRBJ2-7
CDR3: CASSPTRGPGAYEQYF

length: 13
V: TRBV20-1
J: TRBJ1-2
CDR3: CSASFGTGVGYTF

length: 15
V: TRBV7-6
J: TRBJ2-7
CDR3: CASSLGNSEVHEQYF

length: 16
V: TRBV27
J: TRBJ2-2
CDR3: CASSSLLAANTGELFF

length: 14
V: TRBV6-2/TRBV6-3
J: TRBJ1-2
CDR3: CASSPGQASGGYTF

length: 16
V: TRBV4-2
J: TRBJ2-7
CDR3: CASSQDRPPSPYEQYF

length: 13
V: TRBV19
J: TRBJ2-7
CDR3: CASSWGGDYEQYF

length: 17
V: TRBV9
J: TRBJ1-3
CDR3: CASSVGTDPFSGNTIYF

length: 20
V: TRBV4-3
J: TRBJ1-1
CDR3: CASSQKNRDRSPSQNTEAFF

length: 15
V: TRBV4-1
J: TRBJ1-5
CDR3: CASSQAGGEGQPQHF

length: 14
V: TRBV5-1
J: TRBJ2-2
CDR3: CASSLTGNTGELFF

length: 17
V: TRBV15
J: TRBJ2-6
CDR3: CATSRDSGRAYANVLTF

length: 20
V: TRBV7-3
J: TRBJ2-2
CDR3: CASSLNRLYGTGPPHGELFF

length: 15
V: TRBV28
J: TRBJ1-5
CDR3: CASRLGRSQYQPQHF

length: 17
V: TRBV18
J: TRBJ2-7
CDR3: CASSPSDGLAASYEQYF

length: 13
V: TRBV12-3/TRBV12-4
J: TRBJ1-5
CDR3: CASTSPAGQPQHF

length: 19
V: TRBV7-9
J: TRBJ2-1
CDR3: CASSLGGRAGLPSYNEQFF

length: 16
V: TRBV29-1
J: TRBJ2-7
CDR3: CSVEGPGERETYEQYF

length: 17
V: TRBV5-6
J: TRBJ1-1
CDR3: CASSLEQVRGLVTEAFF

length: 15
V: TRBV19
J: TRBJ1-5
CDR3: CASIMSTASNQPQHF

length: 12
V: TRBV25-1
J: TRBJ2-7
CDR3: CASTGQPYEQYF

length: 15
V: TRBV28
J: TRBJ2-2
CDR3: CASSHIDRETGELFF

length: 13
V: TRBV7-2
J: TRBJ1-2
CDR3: CASSRRDGRGYTF

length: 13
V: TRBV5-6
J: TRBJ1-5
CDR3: CASSLSGNQPQHF

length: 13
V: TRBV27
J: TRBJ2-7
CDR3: CASSVTGFYEQYF

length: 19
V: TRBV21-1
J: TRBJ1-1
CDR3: CASSKDPPQGTLRDTEAFF

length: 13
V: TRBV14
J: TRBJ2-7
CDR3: CASSRGSTGGADF

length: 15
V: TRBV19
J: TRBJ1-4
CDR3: CASSNRATTNEKLFF

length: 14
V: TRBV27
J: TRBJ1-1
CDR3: CASSSRTGLTEAFF

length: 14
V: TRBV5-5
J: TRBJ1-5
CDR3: CASSLAAGGQPQHF

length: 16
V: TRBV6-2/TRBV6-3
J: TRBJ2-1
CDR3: CASSYAMASGENEQFF

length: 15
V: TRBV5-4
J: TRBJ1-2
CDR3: CASSKDREKIYGYTF

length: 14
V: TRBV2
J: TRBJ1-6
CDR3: CASNLDRGRSPLHF

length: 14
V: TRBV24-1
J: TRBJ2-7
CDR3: CATSEAGSSYEQYF

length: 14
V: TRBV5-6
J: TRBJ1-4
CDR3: CASSLGNVNEKLFF

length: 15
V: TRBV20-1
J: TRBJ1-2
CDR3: CSASERIAGDYGYTF

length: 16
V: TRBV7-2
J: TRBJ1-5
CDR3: CASSLGQGFGSQPQHF

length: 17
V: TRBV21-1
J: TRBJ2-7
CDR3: CASSIISSGSPPYEQYF

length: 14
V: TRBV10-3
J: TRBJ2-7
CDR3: CAIRSDRGSYEQYF

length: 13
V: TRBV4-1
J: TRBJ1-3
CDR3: CASSQDSGNTIYF

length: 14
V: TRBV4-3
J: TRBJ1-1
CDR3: CASADRTLNTEAFF

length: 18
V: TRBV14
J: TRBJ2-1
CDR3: CASSHWGVRTSGKREQFF

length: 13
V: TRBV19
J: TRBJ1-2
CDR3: CASRTAERYGYTF

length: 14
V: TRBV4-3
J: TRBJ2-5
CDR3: CASSQQLGGETQYF

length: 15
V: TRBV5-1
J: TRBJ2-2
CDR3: CASSPQGANTGELFF

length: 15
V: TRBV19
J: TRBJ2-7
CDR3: CASSIRQEGGYEQYF